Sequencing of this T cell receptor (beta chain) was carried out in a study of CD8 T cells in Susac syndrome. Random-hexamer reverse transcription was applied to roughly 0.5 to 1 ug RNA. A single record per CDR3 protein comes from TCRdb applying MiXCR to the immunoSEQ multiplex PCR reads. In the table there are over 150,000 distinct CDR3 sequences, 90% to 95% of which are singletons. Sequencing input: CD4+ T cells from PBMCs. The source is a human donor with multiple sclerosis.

DNA for the CDR3: TGCAGTGCTAGCCATCCAGTGGGAGGGGATGGCTACACCTTC. Its translation: CSASHPVGGDGYTF. The chain carries TRBV20-1 and TRBJ1-2, with TRBD1 as a possible D gene (5 bases). The V gene's germline CDR1 is DFQATT and CDR2 SNEGSKA (reference sequence). With 3 bases removed from V and 6 bases from J, the gap between germline ends came to 17 bases. This CDR3 spans 14 amino acids.